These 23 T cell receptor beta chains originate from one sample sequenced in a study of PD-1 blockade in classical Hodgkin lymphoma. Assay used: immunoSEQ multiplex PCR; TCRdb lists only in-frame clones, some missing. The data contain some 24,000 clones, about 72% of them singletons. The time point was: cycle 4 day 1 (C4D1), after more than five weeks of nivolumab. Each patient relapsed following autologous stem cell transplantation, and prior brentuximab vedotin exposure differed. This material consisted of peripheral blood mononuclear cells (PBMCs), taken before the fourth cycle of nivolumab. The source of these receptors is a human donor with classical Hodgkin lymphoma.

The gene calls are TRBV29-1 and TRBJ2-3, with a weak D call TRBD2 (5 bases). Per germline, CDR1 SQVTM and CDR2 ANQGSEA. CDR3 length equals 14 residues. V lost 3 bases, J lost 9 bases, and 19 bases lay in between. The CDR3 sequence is CSVDAGLPSGTQYF. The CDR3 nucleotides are TGCAGCGTTGATGCGGGCCTGCCCTCGGGCACGCAGTATTTT.

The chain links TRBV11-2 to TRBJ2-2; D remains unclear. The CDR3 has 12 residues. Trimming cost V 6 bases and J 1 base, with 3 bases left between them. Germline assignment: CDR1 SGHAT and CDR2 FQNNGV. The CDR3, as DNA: TGTGCCAGCAGATTGAACACCGGGGAGCTGTTTTTT. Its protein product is CASRLNTGELFF.

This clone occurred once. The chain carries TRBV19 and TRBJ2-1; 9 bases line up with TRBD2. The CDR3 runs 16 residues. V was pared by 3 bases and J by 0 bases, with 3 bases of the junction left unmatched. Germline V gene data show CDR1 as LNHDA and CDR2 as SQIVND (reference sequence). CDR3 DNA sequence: TGTGCCAGTAGTATCCTAGCGGGGAGCTCCTACAATGAGCAGTTCTTC. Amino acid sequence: CASSILAGSSYNEQFF.

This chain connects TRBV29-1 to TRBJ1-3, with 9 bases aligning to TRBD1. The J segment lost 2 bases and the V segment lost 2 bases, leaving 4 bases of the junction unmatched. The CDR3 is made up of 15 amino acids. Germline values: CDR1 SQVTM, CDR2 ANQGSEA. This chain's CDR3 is CSVEPDRGAGNTIYF. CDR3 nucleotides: TGCAGCGTTGAACCCGACAGGGGGGCTGGAAACACCATATATTTT.

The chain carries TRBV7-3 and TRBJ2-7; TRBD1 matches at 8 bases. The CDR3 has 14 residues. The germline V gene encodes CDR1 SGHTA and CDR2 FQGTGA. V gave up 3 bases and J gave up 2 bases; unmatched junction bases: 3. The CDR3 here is CASSLGQDPYEQYF. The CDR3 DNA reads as TGTGCCAGCAGCTTGGGACAGGACCCCTACGAGCAGTACTTC.

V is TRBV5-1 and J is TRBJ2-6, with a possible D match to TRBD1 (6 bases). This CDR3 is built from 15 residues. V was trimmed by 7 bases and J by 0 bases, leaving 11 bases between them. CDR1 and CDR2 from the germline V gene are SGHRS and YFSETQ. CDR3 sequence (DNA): TGCGCCAGCTCCGAGGGGGTCTCTGGGGCCAACGTCCTGACTTTC. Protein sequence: CASSEGVSGANVLTF.

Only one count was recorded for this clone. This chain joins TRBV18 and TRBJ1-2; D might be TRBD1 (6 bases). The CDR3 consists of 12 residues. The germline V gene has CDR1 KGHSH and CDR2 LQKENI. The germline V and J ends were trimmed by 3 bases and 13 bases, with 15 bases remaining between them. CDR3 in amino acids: CASSPRGGELTF. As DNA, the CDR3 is TGTGCCAGCTCACCCCGAGGGGGGGAACTCACCTTC.

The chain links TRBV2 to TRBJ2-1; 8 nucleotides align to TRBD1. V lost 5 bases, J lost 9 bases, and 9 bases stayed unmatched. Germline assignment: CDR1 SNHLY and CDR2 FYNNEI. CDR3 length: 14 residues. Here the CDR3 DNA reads TGTGCCAGCAGTCGGGACAGGATGTATAGTGAGCAGTTCTTC. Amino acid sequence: CASSRDRMYSEQFF.

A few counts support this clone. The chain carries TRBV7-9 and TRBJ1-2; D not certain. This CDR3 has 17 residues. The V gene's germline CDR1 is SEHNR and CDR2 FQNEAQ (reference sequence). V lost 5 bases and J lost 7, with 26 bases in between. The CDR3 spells CASSPTVGAGFFAGYTF. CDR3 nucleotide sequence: TGTGCCAGCAGCCCCACGGTGGGCGCGGGTTTTTTCGCTGGCTACACCTTC.

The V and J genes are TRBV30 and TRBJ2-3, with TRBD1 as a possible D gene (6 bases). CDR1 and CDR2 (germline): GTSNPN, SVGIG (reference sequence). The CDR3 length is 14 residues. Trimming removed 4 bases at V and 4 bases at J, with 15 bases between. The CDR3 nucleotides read TGTGCCTGGACGACAGGACGGGTCCCAGATACGCAGTATTTT. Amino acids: CAWTTGRVPDTQYF.

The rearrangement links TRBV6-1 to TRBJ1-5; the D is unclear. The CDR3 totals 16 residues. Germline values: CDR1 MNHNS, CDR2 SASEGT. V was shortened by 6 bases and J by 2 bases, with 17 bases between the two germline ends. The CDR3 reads CASSERSSRGNQPQHF. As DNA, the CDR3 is TGTGCCAGCAGCGAAAGATCCTCCCGGGGCAATCAGCCCCAGCATTTT.

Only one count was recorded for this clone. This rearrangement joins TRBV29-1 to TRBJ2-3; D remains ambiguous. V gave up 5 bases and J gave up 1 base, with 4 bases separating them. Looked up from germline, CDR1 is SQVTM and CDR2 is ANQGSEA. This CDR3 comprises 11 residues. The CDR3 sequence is CSVIGTDTQYF. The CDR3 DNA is TGCAGCGTTATCGGCACAGATACGCAGTATTTT.

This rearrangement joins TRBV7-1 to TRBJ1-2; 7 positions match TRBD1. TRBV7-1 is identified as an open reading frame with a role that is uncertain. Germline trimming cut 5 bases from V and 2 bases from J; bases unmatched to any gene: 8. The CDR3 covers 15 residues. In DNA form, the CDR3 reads TGTGCCAGCAGCCAATTTAGACAGGGAAACTATGGCTACACCTTC. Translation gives CASSQFRQGNYGYTF.

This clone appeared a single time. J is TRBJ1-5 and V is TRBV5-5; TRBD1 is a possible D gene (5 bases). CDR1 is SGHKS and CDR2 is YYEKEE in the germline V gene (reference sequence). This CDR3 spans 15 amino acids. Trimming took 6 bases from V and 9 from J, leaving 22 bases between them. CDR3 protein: CASKLGGEISGPQHF. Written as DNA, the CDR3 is TGTGCCAGCAAGCTTGGGGGAGAGATCTCGGGGCCCCAGCATTTT.

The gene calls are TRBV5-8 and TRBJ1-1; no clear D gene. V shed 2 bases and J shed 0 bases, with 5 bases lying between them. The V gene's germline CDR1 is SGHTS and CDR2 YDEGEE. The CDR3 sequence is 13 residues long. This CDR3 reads CASSFEMNTEAFF. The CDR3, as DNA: TGTGCCAGCAGCTTTGAGATGAACACTGAAGCTTTCTTT.

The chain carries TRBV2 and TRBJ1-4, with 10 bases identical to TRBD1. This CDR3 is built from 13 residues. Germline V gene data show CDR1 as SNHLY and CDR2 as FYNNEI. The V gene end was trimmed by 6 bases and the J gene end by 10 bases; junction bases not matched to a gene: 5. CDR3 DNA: TGTGCCAGCAGAGGACAGGGGGGTGGAAAACTGTTTTTT. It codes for CASRGQGGGKLFF.

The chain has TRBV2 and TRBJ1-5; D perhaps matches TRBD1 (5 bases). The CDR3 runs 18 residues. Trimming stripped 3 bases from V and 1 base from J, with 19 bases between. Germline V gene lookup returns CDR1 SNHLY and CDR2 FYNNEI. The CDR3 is CASSDGLGVLLSNQPQHF. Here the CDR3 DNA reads TGTGCCAGCAGTGATGGACTAGGGGTCCTTCTGAGCAATCAGCCCCAGCATTTT. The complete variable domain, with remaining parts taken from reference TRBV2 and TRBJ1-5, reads EPEVTQTPSHQVTQMGQEVILRCVPISNHLYFYWYRQILGQKVEFLVSFYNNEISEKSEIFDDQFSVERPDGSNFTLKIRSTKLEDSAMYFCASSDGLGVLLSNQPQHFGDGTRLSIL.

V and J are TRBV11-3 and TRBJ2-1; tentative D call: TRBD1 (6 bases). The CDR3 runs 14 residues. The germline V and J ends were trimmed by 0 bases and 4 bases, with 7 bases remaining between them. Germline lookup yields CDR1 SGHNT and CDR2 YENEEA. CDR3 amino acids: CASSLDTGYNEQFF. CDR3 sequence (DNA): TGTGCCAGCAGCTTAGATACAGGGTACAATGAGCAGTTCTTC.

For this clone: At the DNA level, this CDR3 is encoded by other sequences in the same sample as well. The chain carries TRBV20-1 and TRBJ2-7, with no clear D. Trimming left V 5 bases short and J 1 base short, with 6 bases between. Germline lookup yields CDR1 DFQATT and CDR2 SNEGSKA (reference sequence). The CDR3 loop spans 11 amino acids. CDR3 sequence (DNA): TGCAGTGCTTCTACTTCCTACGAGCAGTACGTC. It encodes CSASTSYEQYV.

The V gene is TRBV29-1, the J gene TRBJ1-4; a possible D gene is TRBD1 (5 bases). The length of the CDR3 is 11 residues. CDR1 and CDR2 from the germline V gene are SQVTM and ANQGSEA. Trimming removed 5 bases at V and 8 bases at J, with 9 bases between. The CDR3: CSVWGGEKLFF. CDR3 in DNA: TGCAGCGTTTGGGGGGGAGAAAAACTGTTTTTT. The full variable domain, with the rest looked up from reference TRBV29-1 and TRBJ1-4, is SAVISQKPSRDICQRGTSLTIQCQVDSQVTMMFWYRQQPGQSLTLIATANQGSEATYESGFVIDKFPISRPNLTFSTLTVSNMSPEDSSIYLCSVWGGEKLFFGSGTQLSVL.

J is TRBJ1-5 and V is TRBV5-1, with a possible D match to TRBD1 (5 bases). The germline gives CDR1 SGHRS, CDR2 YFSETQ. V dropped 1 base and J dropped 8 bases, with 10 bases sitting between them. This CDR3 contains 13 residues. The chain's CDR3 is CASSLSGGEPQHF. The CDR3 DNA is TGCGCCAGCAGCTTGTCGGGGGGGGAGCCCCAGCATTTT.

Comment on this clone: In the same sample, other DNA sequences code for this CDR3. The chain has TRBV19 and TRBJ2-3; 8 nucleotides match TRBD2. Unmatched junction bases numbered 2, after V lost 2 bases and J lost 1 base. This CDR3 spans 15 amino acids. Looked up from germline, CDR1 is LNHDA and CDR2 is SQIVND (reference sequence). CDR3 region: CASSIRRGGTDTQYF. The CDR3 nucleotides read TGTGCCAGTAGTATAAGGCGGGGGGGCACAGATACGCAGTATTTT.

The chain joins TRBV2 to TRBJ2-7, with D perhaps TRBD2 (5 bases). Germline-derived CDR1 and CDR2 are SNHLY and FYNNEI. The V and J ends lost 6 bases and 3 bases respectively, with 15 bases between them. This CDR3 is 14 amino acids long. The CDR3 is CASSPPTTYYEQYV. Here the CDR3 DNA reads TGTGCCAGCAGCCCACCGACTACTTACTACGAGCAGTACGTC.